A single sample is the source of the 7 T cell receptor beta chains below, sequenced in a study of beta chain features in type 1 diabetes. The isolated RNA, all of it, was reverse transcribed, so expressed TCRB transcripts were what got sequenced. Sequencing used immunoSEQ multiplex PCR; TCRdb keeps in-frame clones, though not all of them. The top ten clones hold 0.9% to 1.2% of a sample with about 290,000 clones, approximately 8.1% of them seen once. Sequenced sample: central memory CD4+ T cells from blood. The receptors derive from a woman in her late teens or twenties in good health.

The table lists this clone with many counts. The chain is built from TRBV18 and TRBJ2-7; the D is unclear. Looked up from germline, CDR1 is KGHSH and CDR2 is LQKENI. V shed 3 bases and J shed 3 bases, with 6 bases lying between them. The CDR3 spans 12 residues. DNA for the CDR3: TGTGCCAGCTCACCCCGACTCTACGAGCAGTACTTC. This gives the protein CASSPRLYEQYF.

The chain recombines TRBV7-2 with TRBJ2-1, with D unclear. The CDR3 totals 13 residues. Germline CDR1 reads SGHTA; CDR2 reads FQGNSA. V dropped 4 bases and J dropped 5 bases, with 9 bases sitting between them. Here the CDR3 reads CASSYVHDNEQFF. CDR3 DNA: TGTGCCAGCAGCTACGTCCATGACAATGAGCAGTTCTTC.

This clone appeared a few times. This chain links TRBV28 with TRBJ1-5, with D perhaps TRBD1 (5 bases). CDR3 size: 15 residues. V lost 2 bases, J lost 3 bases, and 11 bases lay in between. Per the germline V gene, CDR1 is MDHEN and CDR2 is SYDVKM. The DNA of the CDR3 is TGTGCCAGCAGTTTAGCGGCAGGGCACAATCAGCCCCAGCATTTT. This encodes CASSLAAGHNQPQHF.

V gene TRBV4-1 combines with J gene TRBJ2-6; D gene uncertain. CDR1 and CDR2 (germline): MGHRA, YSYEKL. Trimming stripped 0 bases from V and 0 bases from J, with 18 bases between. This CDR3 is 20 amino acids long. The CDR3: CASSQDPFGLTSSGANVLTF. The CDR3 DNA is TGCGCCAGCAGCCAAGATCCGTTTGGGTTGACCTCCTCTGGGGCCAACGTCCTGACTTTC.

V and J are TRBV15 and TRBJ2-1; TRBD2 matches 7 bases. The CDR3 has 17 amino acids. V was pared by 5 bases and J by 1 base, with 11 bases of the junction left unmatched. The germline CDR1 and CDR2 sequences are LNHNV and YYDKDF (reference sequence). The CDR3 region is CATSLARLADSYNEQFF. In nucleotides, the CDR3 is TGTGCCACCAGCCTCGCCCGGCTAGCGGATTCCTACAATGAGCAGTTCTTC.

The chain uses TRBV11-2 and TRBJ2-7; D gene unclear. With 3 bases removed from V and 6 bases from J, the gap between germline ends came to 15 bases. CDR1 is SGHAT, CDR2 FQNNGV, per germline. CDR3 size: 14 residues. In DNA, the CDR3 is TGTGCCAGCAGCTTCAGAGGTTCTCCTCTCGAGCAGTACTTC. Its protein product is CASSFRGSPLEQYF.

This clone was seen at least ten times. The rearrangement joins TRBV7-2 to TRBJ2-5, with D unclear. The germline CDR1 and CDR2 sequences are SGHTA and FQGNSA. The CDR3 length is 15 residues. V lost 0 bases, J lost 7 bases, and 15 bases lay in between. The CDR3 bases are TGTGCCAGCAGCTTAGCTGTGCCCCCGACTGGGACCCAGTACTTC. It yields the protein CASSLAVPPTGTQYF.